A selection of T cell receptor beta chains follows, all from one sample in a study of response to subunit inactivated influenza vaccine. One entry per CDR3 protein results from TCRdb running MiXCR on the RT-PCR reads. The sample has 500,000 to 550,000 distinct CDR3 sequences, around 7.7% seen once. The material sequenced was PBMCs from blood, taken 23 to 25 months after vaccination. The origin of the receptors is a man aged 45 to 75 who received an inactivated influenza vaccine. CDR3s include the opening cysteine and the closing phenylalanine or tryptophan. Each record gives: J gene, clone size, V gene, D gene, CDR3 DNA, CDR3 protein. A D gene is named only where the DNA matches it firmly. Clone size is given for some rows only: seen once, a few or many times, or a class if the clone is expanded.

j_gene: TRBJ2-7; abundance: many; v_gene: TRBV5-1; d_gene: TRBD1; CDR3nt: TGCGCCAGCACCTTCTTCAGGGGGAACCCCTACGAGCAGTACTTC; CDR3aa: CASTFFRGNPYEQYF
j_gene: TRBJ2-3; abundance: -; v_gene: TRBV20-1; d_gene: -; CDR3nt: TGCAGTGCTGCACAGGGTGTCACGCAGTATTTT; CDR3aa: CSAAQGVTQYF
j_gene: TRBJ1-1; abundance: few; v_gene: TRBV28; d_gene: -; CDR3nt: TGTGCCAGCAGTCCGCCACGGACGGGGAGGACTGAAGCTTTCTTT; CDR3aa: CASSPPRTGRTEAFF
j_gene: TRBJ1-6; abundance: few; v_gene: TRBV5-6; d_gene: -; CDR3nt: TGTGCCAGCAGCTTCGGGAACTCCTATAATTCACCCCTCCACTTT; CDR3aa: CASSFGNSYNSPLHF
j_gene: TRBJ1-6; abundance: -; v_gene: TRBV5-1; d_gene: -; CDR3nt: TGCGCCAGCAGCTTGGTACCCATGGGTAATTCACCCCTCCACTTT; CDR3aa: CASSLVPMGNSPLHF
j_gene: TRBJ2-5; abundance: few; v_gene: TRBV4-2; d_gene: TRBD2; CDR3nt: TGTGCCAGCAGCCAAGATAGCAAAAGCGGGGCAGAGACCCAGTACTTC; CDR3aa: CASSQDSKSGAETQYF
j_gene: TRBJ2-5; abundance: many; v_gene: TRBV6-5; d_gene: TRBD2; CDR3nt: TGTGCCAGCAGTTCCAAGGGACTAGGACAAGAGACCCAGTACTTC; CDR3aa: CASSSKGLGQETQYF
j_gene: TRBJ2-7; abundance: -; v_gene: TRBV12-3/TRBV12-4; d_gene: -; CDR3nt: TGTGCCAGCAGTTCCGCGGCGGGGTTGGGCTACGAGCAGTACTTC; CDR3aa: CASSSAAGLGYEQYF
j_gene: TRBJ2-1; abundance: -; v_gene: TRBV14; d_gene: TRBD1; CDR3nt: TGTGCCAGCAGCCAGCGAGTGGGACAGGGGGTGGGGAATGAGCAGTTCTTC; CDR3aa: CASSQRVGQGVGNEQFF
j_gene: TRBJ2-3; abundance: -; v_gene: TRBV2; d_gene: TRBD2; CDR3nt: TGTGCCAGCAGTGACTTATGGTTGACTAGCGGGATAGATACGCAGTATTTT; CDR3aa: CASSDLWLTSGIDTQYF
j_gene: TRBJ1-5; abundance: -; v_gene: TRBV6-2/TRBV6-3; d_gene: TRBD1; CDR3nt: TGTGCCAGCAGTTACGAACCGGGACAGGGCTTCAATCAGCCCCAGCATTTT; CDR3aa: CASSYEPGQGFNQPQHF
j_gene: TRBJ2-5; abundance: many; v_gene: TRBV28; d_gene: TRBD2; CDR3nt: TGTGCCAGCCGGACCGGGACTAGCGCCATGGCCCAGTACTTC; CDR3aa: CASRTGTSAMAQYF
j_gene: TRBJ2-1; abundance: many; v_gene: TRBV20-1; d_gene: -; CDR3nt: TGCAGTGCTGGTGACATATTCTCCTCCACCAATGAGCAGTTCTTC; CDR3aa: CSAGDIFSSTNEQFF
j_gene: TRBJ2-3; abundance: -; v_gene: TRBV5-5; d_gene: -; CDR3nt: TGTGCCAGCAGCCTACCCCTGGGGGCAGGGCGGACAGATACGCAGTATTTT; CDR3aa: CASSLPLGAGRTDTQYF
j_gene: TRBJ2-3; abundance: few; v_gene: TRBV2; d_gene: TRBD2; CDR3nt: TGTGCCAGCATACGGGAGGTCTTAGATACGCAGTATTTT; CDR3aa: CASIREVLDTQYF
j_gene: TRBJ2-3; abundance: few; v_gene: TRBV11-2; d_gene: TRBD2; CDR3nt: TGTGCCAGCAGCTTACAGCGGGGCGGCAGTGATACGCAGTATTTT; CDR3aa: CASSLQRGGSDTQYF
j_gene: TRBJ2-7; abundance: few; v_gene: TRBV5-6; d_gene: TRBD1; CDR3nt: TGTGCCAGCAGCTTGATCGCCGGACAGGGGTTCCACGAGCAGTACTTC; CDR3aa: CASSLIAGQGFHEQYF
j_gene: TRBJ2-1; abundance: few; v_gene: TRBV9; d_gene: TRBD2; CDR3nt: TGTGCCAGCAGCACAGCGGGACTAGCGTCCGATGAGCAGTTCTTC; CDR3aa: CASSTAGLASDEQFF
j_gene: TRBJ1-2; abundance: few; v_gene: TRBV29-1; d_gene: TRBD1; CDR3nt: TGCAGCGTGGCCGCCCCGGGACAGGGTCTGAGCTATGGCTACACCTTC; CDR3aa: CSVAAPGQGLSYGYTF
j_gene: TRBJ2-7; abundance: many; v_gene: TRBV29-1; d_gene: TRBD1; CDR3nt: TGCAGCGTTGAAGGTTCAGGGGGCAAGTACGAGCAGTACTTC; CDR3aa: CSVEGSGGKYEQYF
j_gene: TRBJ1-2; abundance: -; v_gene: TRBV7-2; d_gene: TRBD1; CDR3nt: TGTGCCAGCAGCTTAGGGTGGACAGGATCCCGTGGCTACACCTTC; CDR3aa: CASSLGWTGSRGYTF
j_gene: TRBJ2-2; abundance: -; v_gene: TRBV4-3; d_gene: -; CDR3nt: TGCGCCAGCAGCCAAGATGGGGGTTCGGGGGAGCTGTTTTTT; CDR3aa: CASSQDGGSGELFF
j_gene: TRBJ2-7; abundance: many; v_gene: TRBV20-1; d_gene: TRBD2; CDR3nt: TGCAGTGCCCCGGGACTAGCGGGACTCGAGCAGTACTTC; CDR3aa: CSAPGLAGLEQYF
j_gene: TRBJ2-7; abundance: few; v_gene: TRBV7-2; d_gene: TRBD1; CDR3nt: TGTGCCAGCAGCTGGACTGCGGGACAGGGGGCCTACGAGCAGTACTTC; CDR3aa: CASSWTAGQGAYEQYF
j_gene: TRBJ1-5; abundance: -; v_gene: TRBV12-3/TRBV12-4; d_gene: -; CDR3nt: TGTGCCAGCAGTTTAGAGTCCGGGGAGTATAGCAATCAGCCCCAGCATTTT; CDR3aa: CASSLESGEYSNQPQHF
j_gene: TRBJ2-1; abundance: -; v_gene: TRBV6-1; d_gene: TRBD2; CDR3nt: TGTGCCAGCAGTCTTTCGGGCGGGAGGGCCCATGAGCAGTTCTTC; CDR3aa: CASSLSGGRAHEQFF
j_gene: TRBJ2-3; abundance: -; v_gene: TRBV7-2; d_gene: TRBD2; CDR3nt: TGTGCCAGCAGCCCGAGACTAGCGGGAAACACGCAGTATTTT; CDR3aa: CASSPRLAGNTQYF
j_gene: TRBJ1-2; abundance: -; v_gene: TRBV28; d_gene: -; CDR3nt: TGTGCCAGCAGTTTTAAGGGTGGCTACACCTTC; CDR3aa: CASSFKGGYTF
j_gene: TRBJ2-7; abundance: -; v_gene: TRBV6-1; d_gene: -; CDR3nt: TGTGCCAGCAGTGAAGAGATTGGGGTCTCCTACGAGCAGTACTTC; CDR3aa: CASSEEIGVSYEQYF
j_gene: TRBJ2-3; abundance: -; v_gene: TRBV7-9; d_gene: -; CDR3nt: TGTGCCAGCAGCTTAGTTTCAGACACAGATACGCAGTATTTT; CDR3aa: CASSLVSDTDTQYF
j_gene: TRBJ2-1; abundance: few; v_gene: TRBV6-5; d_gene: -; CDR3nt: TGTGCCAGCAGGGCCTGGGAAAATGAGCAGTTCTTC; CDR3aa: CASRAWENEQFF
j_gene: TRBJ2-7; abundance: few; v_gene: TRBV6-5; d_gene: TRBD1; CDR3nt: TGTGCCAGCAGTTACGGGGGGACAGGGACCTACGAGCAGTACTTC; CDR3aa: CASSYGGTGTYEQYF